The text below deals with one T cell receptor (beta chain). Its antigen is undetermined. The table came from immunoSEQ multiplex PCR; TCRdb's copy has only in-frame clones and leaves some out. Among about 35,000 clones listed, around 80% were seen once. The data were obtained in a study of T cells in narcolepsy. Whole-study context: Enrolled donors included narcolepsy type 1 or type 2 patients and healthy controls.

Findings and caveats of the study: Blood of same and different patients, but not healthy controls, reportedly held recurring autoreactive clonotypes. Autoreactive clone sequences were missing from some blood memory CD4+ repertoires. HCRT-specific and TRIB2-specific autoreactive clonotypes appeared among same-patient CSF and blood CD4+ clonotypes.

CDR3 length equals 16 residues. Germline assignment: CDR1 SNHLY and CDR2 FYNNEI. The V and J ends lost 7 bases and 0 bases respectively, with 16 bases between them. The clonotype comes from a human donor in good health. Sequencing was done on a sample of memory (CD45RA-) CD4+ T cells from blood. The rearrangement uses TRBV2 and TRBJ1-5, with TRBD1 as a possible D gene (5 bases). Written as DNA, the CDR3 is TGTGCCAGCAAAGAGGGTCGGGGGGATAGCAATCAGCCCCAGCATTTT. Protein product: CASKEGRGDSNQPQHF.